The 27 T cell receptor beta chains reported below all come from one sample, sequenced in a study of T cells expressing NK-cell markers. With the 5' RACE reads reprocessed, TCRdb shows one record per CDR3 protein and no DNA. Recorded for this sample: over 120,000 distinct CDR3 sequences. Sequenced input: blood T cells: a sorted CD56 or NKG2C T cell subset, CD4+ or CD8+ T cells, or bulk PBMC T cells (not recorded which). The receptors stem from a man aged 18 to 30 in good health.

This chain joins TRBV6-1 and TRBJ2-2; TCRdb's D call, TRBD2, is unchecked because there is no DNA. The CDR3 covers 20 residues. Germline CDR1 and CDR2: MNHNS and SASEGT. The CDR3 protein is CASSEPDGGRMFGNTGELFF.

The J gene is TRBJ2-1, the V gene TRBV11-3. CDR3 length equals 12 residues. Germline CDR1 is SGHNT and CDR2 is YENEEA. CDR3 region: CASSSGEVEQFF.

The rearrangement joins TRBV5-1 to TRBJ1-1. Per germline, CDR1 SGHRS and CDR2 YFSETQ. This CDR3 contains 11 residues. The chain's CDR3 is CASHGTTEAFF.

This sequence joins TRBV20-1 and TRBJ1-3; the TRBD1 assignment by TCRdb is unverifiable without DNA. This CDR3 is 17 amino acids long. The germline CDR1 and CDR2 sequences are DFQATT and SNEGSKA (reference sequence). CDR3 in amino acids: CSARDGAADSSGNTIYF.

This chain connects TRBV19 to TRBJ2-1; TCRdb calls TRBD2, which cannot be checked without DNA. The CDR3 covers 14 residues. Germline assignment: CDR1 LNHDA and CDR2 SQIVND (reference sequence). This CDR3 is CASSPGLGFNEQFF.

The rearrangement uses TRBV25-1 and TRBJ2-2; TCRdb outputs TRBD1, but without DNA this stays unchecked. CDR1 and CDR2 from the germline V gene are MGHDK and SYGVNS. The CDR3 length is 16 residues. CDR3 amino acids: CASSLSDSPNTGELFF.

The rearrangement links TRBV7-6 to TRBJ2-1; absent DNA, TCRdb's TRBD1 call cannot be checked. The CDR3 covers 13 residues. CDR1 SGHVS and CDR2 FNYEAQ come from the germline V gene. The CDR3 reads CASSSGTVNEQFF. The full variable domain, in which reference TRBV7-6 and TRBJ2-1 provide the parts outside the CDR3, is GAGVSQSPRYKVTKRGQDVALRCDPISGHVSLYWYRQALGQGPEFLTYFNYEAQQDKSGLPNDRFSAERPEGSISTLTIQRTEQRDSAMYRCASSSGTVNEQFFGPGTRLTVL.

The chain is built from TRBV5-4 and TRBJ2-7; TCRdb reports TRBD2, a call that lacks DNA to check it against. The germline V gene encodes CDR1 SGHNT and CDR2 YYREEE (reference sequence). The CDR3 length is 18 residues. The CDR3 here is CASSLASRTSGSSYEQYF. Based on the CDR3 plus reference TRBV5-4 and TRBJ2-7, the full variable domain is ETGVTQSPTHLIKTRGQQVTLRCSSQSGHNTVSWYQQALGQGPQFIFQYYREEENGRGNFPPRFSGLQFPNYSSELNVNALELDDSALYLCASSLASRTSGSSYEQYFGPGTRLTVT.

This chain connects TRBV7-6 to TRBJ2-1; with no DNA, the TCRdb D assignment of TRBD2 cannot be verified. Germline V lookup: CDR1 SGHVS, CDR2 FNYEAQ. This CDR3 has 14 residues. This CDR3 reads CATSLAGVIGEQFF.

The rearrangement links TRBV7-8 to TRBJ2-3; TCRdb's assignment of TRBD1 cannot be checked, as there is no DNA. This CDR3 contains 15 residues. CDR1 SGHVS and CDR2 FQNEAQ come from the germline V gene. This CDR3 reads CASSLGVGWRDTQYF.

The CDR3 reads CAISEPGETNEQFF. The rearrangement joins TRBV10-3 to TRBJ2-1. The germline CDR1 and CDR2 sequences are ENHRY and SYGVKD. The CDR3 is made up of 14 amino acids.

The CDR3 here is CARRWYGVSGEQFF. The rearrangement links TRBV24-1 to TRBJ2-1. In germline, CDR1 is KGHDR, CDR2 SFDVKD. The CDR3 covers 14 residues.

The chain has TRBV7-9 and TRBJ2-3. The CDR3 is made up of 12 amino acids. CDR1 is SEHNR and CDR2 is FQNEAQ in the germline V gene (reference sequence). The CDR3 region is CASSFPDDTQYF.

The chain couples TRBV21-1 to TRBJ2-1; TCRdb's assignment of TRBD2 cannot be checked, as there is no DNA. TRBV21-1 is marked as a pseudogene. The CDR3 contains 15 residues. Here the CDR3 reads CASSSLTSGNNEQFF.

The chain recombines TRBV15 with TRBJ2-3; lacking DNA, the TRBD2 call made by TCRdb goes unchecked. The CDR3 spans 15 residues. Germline CDR1 and CDR2: LNHNV and YYDKDF (reference sequence). This CDR3 is CATSRVLGLDDTQYF.

The chain uses TRBV20-1 and TRBJ2-5; the D call of TRBD1 rests on TCRdb alone, since no DNA is present to check it. This CDR3 is built from 13 residues. Looked up from germline, CDR1 is DFQATT and CDR2 is SNEGSKA (reference sequence). CDR3 amino acids: CSASKGIRETQYF.

The CDR3 loop is CSVLFATGLNNEQFF. The chain uses TRBV29-1 and TRBJ2-1. Germline CDR1 is SQVTM and CDR2 is ANQGSEA. The CDR3 is 15 amino acids.

The chain recombines TRBV20-1 with TRBJ2-1; TCRdb's D call, TRBD2, is unchecked because there is no DNA. Germline CDR1 reads DFQATT; CDR2 reads SNEGSKA (reference sequence). CDR3 length: 16 residues. This CDR3 reads CSARDRLAGGKDEQFF.

The V gene is TRBV4-1, the J gene TRBJ2-5. The CDR3 runs 14 residues. CDR1 and CDR2 (germline): MGHRA, YSYEKL. The CDR3 protein is CASSQDTFGETQYF.

This chain connects TRBV7-9 to TRBJ2-1. Germline V gives CDR1 SEHNR, CDR2 FQNEAQ (reference sequence). The CDR3 has 12 residues. The CDR3 region is CASSPLLGEQFF.

The rearrangement uses TRBV5-1 and TRBJ2-1; the TCRdb call, TRBD2, lacks DNA for checking. This CDR3 spans 14 amino acids. From germline, CDR1 is SGHRS and CDR2 YFSETQ. The CDR3 here is CATGRTSGYNEQFF.

The chain employs TRBV28 and TRBJ2-7; as DNA is missing, the TRBD2 call by TCRdb cannot be tested. The CDR3 length is 12 residues. CDR1 is MDHEN and CDR2 is SYDVKM in the germline V gene. CDR3 region: CASSLQGGEQYF.

The chain uses TRBV6-6 and TRBJ1-6. Germline V gene data show CDR1 as MNHNY and CDR2 as SVGAGI (reference sequence). The CDR3 contains 13 residues. The CDR3 is CATTSSYNSPLHF.

The chain recombines TRBV6-5 with TRBJ2-2; no DNA is available, so the TRBD2 call from TCRdb remains unchecked. CDR3 size: 16 residues. CDR1 and CDR2 (germline): MNHEY, SVGAGI. The CDR3 here is CASSYVGLAGGGELFF.

The chain recombines TRBV4-1 with TRBJ2-5; TCRdb outputs TRBD1, but without DNA this stays unchecked. The CDR3 loop spans 14 amino acids. Germline V gene sequence: CDR1 MGHRA, CDR2 YSYEKL. The chain's CDR3 is CASSHLTGGETQYF.

The CDR3 region is CSTQLAGVNEQFF. The chain has TRBV20-1 and TRBJ2-1; absent DNA, TCRdb's TRBD2 call cannot be checked. CDR1 is DFQATT, CDR2 SNEGSKA, per germline (reference sequence). The CDR3 covers 13 residues.

The chain couples TRBV6-1 to TRBJ1-5; TCRdb outputs TRBD1, but without DNA this stays unchecked. CDR1 is MNHNS, CDR2 SASEGT, per germline. This CDR3 has 17 amino acids. The CDR3 is CASAPRDRSLRNQPQHF.